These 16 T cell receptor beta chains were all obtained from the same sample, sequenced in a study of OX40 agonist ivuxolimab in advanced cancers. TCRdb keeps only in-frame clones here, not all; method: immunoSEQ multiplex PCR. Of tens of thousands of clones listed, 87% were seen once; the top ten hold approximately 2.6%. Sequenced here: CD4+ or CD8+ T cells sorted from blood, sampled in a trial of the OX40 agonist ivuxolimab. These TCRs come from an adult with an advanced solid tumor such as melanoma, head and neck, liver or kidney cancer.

The CDR3 reads CASTSRADEQYF. The CDR3 DNA reads TGTGCCAGCACATCACGTGCCGACGAGCAGTACTTC. This chain connects TRBV28 to TRBJ2-7; D is uncertain. V gave up 7 bases and J gave up 5 bases, with 12 bases separating them. The CDR3 extends over 12 amino acids. In germline, CDR1 is MDHEN, CDR2 SYDVKM.

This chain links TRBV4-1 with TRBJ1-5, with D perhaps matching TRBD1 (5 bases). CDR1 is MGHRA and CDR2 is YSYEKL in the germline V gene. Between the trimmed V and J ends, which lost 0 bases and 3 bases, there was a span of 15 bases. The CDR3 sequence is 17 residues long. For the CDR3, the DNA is TGCGCCAGCAGCCAAGATGGGGGACGACAGCTCAATCAGCCCCAGCATTTT. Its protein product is CASSQDGGRQLNQPQHF.

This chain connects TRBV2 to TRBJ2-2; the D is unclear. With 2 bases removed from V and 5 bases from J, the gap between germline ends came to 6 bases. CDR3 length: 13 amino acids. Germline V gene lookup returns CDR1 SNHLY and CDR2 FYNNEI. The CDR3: CASSESRTGELFF. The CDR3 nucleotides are TGTGCCAGCAGTGAAAGCCGGACCGGGGAGCTGTTTTTT.

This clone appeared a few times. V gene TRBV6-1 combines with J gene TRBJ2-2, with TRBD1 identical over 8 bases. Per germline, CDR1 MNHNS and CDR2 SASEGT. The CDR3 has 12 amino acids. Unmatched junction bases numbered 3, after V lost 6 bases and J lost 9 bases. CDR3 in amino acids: CASSQGARELFF. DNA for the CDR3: TGTGCCAGCAGCCAGGGGGCCCGGGAGCTGTTTTTT.

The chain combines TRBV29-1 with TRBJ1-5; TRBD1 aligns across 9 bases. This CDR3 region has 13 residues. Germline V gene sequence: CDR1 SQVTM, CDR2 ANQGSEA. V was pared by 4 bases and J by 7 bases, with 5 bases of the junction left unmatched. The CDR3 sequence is CSVARDREQPQHF. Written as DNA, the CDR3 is TGCAGCGTTGCCCGGGACAGGGAACAGCCCCAGCATTTT.

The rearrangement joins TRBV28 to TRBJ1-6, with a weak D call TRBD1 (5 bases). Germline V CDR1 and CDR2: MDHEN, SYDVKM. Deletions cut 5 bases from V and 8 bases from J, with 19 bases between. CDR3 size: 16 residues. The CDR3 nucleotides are TGTGCCAGCAGTGCGCGGACACCGGCGTACGATTCACCCCTCCACTTT. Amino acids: CASSARTPAYDSPLHF.

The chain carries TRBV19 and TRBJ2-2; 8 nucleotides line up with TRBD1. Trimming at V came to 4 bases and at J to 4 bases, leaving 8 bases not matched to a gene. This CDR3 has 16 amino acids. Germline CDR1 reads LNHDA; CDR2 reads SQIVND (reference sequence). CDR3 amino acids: CASSTGAGGITGELFF. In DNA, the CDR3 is TGTGCCAGTAGTACCGGGGCAGGGGGCATCACCGGGGAGCTGTTTTTT.

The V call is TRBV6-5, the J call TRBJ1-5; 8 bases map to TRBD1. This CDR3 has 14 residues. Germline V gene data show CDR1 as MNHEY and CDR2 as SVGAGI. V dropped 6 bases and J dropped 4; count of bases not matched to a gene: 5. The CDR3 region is CASRSTGGNQPQHF. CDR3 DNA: TGTGCCAGCAGGTCAACAGGGGGGAATCAGCCCCAGCATTTT.

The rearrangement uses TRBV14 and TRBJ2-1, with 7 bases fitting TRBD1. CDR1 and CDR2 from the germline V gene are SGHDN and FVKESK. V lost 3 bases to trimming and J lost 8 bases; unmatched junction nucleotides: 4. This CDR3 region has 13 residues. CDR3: CASSQTGFDEQFF. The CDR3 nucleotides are TGTGCCAGCAGCCAGACAGGGTTCGATGAGCAGTTCTTC.

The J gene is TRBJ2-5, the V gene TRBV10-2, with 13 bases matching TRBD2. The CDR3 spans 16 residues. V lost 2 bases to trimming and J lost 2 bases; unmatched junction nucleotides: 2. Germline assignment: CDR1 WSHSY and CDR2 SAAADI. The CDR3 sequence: CASSEGLAGAQETQYF. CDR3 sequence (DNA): TGCGCCAGCAGTGAGGGACTAGCGGGGGCACAAGAGACCCAGTACTTC.

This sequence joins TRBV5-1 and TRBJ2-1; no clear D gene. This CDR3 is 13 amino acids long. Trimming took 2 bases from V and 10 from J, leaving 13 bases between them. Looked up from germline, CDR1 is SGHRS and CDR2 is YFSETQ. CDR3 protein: CASSFRPTGEQFF. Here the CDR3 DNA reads TGCGCCAGCAGCTTTCGCCCGACTGGGGAGCAGTTCTTC.

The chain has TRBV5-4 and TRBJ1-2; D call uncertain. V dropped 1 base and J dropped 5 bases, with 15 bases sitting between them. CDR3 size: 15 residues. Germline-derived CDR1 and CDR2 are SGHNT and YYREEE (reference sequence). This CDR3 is CASSLNVEYLYGYTF. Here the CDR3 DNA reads TGTGCCAGCAGCTTGAACGTGGAATACTTGTATGGCTACACCTTC.

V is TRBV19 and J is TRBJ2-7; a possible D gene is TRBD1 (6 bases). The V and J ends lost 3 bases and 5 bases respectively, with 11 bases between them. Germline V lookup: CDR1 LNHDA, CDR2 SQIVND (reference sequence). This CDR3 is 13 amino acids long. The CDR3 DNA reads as TGTGCCAGTAGTATCAACAGGGTCAACGAGCAGTACTTC. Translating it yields CASSINRVNEQYF.

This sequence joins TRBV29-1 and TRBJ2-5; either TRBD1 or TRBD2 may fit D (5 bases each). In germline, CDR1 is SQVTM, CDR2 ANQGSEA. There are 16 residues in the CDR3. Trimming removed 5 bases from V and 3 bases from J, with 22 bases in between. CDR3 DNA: TGCAGCGTTAGACTTTGGGGACCCGTGGGGGAAGAGACCCAGTACTTC. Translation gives CSVRLWGPVGEETQYF.

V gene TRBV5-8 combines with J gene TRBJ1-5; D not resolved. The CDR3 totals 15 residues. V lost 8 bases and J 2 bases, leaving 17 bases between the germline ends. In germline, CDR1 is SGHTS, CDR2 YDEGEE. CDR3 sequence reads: CASSVFGGGNQPQHF. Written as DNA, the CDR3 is TGTGCCAGTTCAGTATTCGGAGGAGGCAATCAGCCCCAGCATTTT.

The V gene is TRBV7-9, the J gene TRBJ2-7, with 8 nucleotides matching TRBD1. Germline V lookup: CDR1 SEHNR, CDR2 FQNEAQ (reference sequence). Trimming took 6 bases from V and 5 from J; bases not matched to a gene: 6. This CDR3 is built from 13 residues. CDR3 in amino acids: CASREQGEDEQYF. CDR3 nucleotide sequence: TGTGCCAGCAGGGAACAGGGGGAGGACGAGCAGTACTTC.